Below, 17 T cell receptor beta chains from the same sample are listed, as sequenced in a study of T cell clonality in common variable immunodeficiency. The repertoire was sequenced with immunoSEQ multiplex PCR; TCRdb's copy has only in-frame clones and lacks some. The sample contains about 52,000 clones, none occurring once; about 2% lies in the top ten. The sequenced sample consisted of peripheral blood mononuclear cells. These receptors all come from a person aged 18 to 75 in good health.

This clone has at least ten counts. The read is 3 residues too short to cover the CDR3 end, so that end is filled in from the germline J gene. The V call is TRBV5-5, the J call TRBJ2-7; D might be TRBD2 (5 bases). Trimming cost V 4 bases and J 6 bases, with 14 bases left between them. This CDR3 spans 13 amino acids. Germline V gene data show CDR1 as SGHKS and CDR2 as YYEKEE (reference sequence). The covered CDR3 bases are TGTGCCAGCAGCGCCACGCCGAGGGCCGAG. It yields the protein CASSATPRAE. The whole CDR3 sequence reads CASSATPRAEQYF.

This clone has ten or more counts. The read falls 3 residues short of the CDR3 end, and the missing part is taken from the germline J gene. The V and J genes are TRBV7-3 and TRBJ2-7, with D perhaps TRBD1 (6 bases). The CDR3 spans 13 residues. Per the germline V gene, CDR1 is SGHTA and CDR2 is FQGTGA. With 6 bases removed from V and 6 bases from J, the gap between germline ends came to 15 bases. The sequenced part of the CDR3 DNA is TGTGCCAGCAGTCTAACAGGGATCCGCGAG. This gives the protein CASSLTGIRE. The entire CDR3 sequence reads CASSLTGIREQYF.

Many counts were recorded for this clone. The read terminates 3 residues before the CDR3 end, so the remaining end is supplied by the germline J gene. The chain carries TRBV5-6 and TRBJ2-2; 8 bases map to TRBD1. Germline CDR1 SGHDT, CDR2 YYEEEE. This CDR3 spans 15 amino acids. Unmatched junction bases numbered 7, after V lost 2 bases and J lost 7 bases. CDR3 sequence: CASSFGQGRSGELFF. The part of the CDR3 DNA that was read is TGTGCCAGCAGCTTCGGACAGGGAAGGAGCGGGGAG.

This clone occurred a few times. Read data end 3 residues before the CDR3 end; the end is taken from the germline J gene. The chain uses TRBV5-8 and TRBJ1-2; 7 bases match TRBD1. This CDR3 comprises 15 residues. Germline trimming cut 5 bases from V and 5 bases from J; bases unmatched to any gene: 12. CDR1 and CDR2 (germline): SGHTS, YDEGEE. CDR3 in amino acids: CASSSAGTEYYGYTF. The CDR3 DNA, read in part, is TGTGCCAGCAGTTCAGCCGGGACAGAGTATTATGGC. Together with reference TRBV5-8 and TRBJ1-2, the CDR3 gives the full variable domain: EAGVTQSPTHLIKTRGQQATLRCSPISGHTSVYWYQQALGLGLQFLLWYDEGEERNRGNFPPRFSGRQFPNYSSELNVNALELEDSALYLCASSSAGTEYYGYTFGSGTRLTVV.

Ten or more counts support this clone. CDR3 DNA, as far as it was read: TGCAGCGTCTGGACAGCGGTCTCCTACGAG. Residues: CSVWTAVSYE. The whole CDR3 reads CSVWTAVSYEQYF. The rearrangement joins TRBV29-1 to TRBJ2-7; D perhaps matches TRBD1 (6 bases). The observed sequence ends 3 residues before the CDR3 terminus, with the missing tail filled in from the germline J gene. V was pared by 6 bases and J by 0 bases, with 12 bases between. The CDR3 covers 13 residues. Per germline, CDR1 SQVTM and CDR2 ANQGSEA.

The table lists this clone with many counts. Incomplete CDR3 DNA: TGTGCCATCAGTGAGTCTTCCACAGGGGGG. It encodes CAISESSTGG. The whole CDR3 protein is CAISESSTGGAFF. This chain links TRBV10-3 with TRBJ1-1; 8 bases are shared with TRBD1. The missing CDR3 end, 3 residues past where the read stops, is filled in from the germline J gene. This CDR3 has 13 amino acids. CDR1 and CDR2 (germline): ENHRY, SYGVKD.

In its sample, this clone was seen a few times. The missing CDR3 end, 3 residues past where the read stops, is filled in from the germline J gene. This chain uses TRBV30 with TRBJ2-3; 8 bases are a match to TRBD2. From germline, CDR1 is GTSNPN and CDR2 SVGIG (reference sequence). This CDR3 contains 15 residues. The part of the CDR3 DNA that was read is TGTGCCTGGAGTAGGACTAGCCGATCACAAGAGACG. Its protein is CAWSRTSRSQET. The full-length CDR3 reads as CAWSRTSRSQETQYF.

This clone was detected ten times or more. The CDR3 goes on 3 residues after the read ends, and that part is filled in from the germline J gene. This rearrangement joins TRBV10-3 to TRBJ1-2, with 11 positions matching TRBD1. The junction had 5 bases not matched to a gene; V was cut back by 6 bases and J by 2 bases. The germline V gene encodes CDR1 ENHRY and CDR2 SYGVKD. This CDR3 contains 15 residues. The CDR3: CAISTGQGANYGYTF. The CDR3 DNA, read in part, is TGTGCCATCAGCACTGGACAGGGGGCAAACTATGGC.

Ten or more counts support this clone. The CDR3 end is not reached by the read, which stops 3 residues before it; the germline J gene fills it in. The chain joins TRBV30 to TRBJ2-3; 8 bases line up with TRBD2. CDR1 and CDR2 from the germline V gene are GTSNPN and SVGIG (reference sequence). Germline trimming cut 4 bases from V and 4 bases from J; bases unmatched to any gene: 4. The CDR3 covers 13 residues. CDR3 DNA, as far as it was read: TGTGCCTGGACCACCGGGGGGGCAGATACG. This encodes CAWTTGGADT. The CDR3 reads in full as CAWTTGGADTQYF.

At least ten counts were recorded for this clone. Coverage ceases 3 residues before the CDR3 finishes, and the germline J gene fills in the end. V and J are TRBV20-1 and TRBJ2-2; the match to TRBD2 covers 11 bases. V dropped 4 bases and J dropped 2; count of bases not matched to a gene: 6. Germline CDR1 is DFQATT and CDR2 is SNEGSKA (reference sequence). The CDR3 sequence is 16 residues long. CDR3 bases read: TGCAGTGCTACTTTAGCGGGAGGGCCAAACACCGGGGAG. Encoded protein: CSATLAGGPNTGE. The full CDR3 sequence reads CSATLAGGPNTGELFF.

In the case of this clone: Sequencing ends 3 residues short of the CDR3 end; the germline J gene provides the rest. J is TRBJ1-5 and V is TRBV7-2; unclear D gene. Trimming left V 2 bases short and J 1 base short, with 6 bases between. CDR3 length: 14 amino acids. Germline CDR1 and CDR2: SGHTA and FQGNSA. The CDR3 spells CASSLKASNQPQHF. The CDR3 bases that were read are TGTGCCAGCAGCTTAAAGGCCAGCAATCAGCCC.

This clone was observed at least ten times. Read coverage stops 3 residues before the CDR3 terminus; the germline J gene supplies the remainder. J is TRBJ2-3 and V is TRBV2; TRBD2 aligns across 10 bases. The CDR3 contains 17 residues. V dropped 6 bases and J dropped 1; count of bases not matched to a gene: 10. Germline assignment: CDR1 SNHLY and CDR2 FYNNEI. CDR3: CASRKKRGTSGTDTQYF. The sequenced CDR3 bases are TGTGCCAGCAGAAAGAAAAGGGGGACTAGCGGCACAGATACG. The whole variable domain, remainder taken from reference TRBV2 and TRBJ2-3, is EPEVTQTPSHQVTQMGQEVILRCVPISNHLYFYWYRQILGQKVEFLVSFYNNEISEKSEIFDDQFSVERPDGSNFTLKIRSTKLEDSAMYFCASRKKRGTSGTDTQYFGPGTRLTVL.

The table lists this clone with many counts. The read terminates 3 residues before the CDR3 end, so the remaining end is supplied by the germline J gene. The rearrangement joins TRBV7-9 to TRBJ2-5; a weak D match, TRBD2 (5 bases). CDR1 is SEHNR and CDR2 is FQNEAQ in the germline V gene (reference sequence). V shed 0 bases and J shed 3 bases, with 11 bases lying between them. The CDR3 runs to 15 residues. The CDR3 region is CASSLAGLAEETQYF. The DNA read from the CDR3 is TGTGCCAGCAGCTTAGCCGGGCTAGCTGAAGAGACC.

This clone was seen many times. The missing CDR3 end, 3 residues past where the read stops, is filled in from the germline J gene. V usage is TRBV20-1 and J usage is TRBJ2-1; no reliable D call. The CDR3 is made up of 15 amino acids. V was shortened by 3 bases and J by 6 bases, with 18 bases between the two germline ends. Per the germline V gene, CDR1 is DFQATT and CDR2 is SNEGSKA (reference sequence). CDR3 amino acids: CSASFLGRGVNEQFF. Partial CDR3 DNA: TGCAGTGCTAGTTTTCTCGGCCGCGGAGTCAATGAG.

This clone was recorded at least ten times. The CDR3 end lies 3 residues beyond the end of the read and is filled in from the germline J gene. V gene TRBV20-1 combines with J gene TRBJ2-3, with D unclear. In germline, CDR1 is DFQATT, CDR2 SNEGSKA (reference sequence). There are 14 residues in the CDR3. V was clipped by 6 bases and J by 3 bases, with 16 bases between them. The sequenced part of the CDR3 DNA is TGCAGTGCCAGAACTCCTGACGGGACAGATACG. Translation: CSARTPDGTDT. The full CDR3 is CSARTPDGTDTQYF.

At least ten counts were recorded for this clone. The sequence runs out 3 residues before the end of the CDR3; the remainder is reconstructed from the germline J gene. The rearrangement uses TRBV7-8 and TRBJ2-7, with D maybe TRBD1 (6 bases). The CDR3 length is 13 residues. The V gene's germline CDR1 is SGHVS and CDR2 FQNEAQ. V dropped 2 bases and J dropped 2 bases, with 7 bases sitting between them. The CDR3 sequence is CASSLNRAYEQYF. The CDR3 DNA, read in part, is TGTGCCAGCAGCTTAAACAGGGCCTACGAG.

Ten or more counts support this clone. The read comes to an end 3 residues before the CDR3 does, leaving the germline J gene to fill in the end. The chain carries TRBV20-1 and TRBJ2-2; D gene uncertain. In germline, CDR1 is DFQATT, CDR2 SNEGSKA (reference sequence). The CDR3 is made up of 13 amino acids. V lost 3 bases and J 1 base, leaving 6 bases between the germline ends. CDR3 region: CSARPRNTGELFF. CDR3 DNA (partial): TGCAGTGCTAGGCCTAGGAACACCGGGGAG.